What follows are 30 T cell receptor beta chains derived from one specimen sequenced in a study of blood T cell repertoires in COVID-19. The data were produced by immunoSEQ multiplex PCR, yet TCRdb's version contains in-frame clones alone and is incomplete. The table records about 170,000 clones, roughly 70% of them present only once. The sample was peripheral blood. These receptors were taken from a woman at least 80 years old with acute or convalescent COVID-19.

The V gene is TRBV10-1, the J gene TRBJ1-4; D not certain. The CDR3 length is 10 residues. Deletions cut 6 bases from V and 6 bases from J, with 2 bases between. CDR1 WNHNN and CDR2 SYGVQD come from the germline V gene (reference sequence). CDR3 protein: CASSDEKLFF. Here the CDR3 DNA reads TGCGCCAGCAGCGATGAAAAACTGTTTTTT.

This clone appeared a single time. V usage is TRBV11-2 and J usage is TRBJ2-1, with 9 bases identical to TRBD1. Germline V gives CDR1 SGHAT, CDR2 FQNNGV. Trimming cost V 4 bases and J 6 bases; bases outside gene matches: 7. CDR3 length: 15 amino acids. This CDR3 is CASSSRTGERNEQFF. CDR3 DNA: TGTGCCAGCAGCTCCCGGACAGGGGAACGCAATGAGCAGTTCTTC.

This clone has more than one count but fewer than ten. V is TRBV9 and J is TRBJ1-2; 7 bases map to TRBD1. The trim removed 4 bases at V and 0 bases at J, leaving 6 bases unmatched. The CDR3 runs 15 residues. CDR1 SGDLS and CDR2 YYNGEE come from the germline V gene. This CDR3 is CASSSKGAANYGYTF. In DNA form, the CDR3 reads TGTGCCAGCAGCTCCAAGGGGGCCGCTAACTATGGCTACACCTTC. The whole variable domain, remainder taken from reference TRBV9 and TRBJ1-2, is DSGVTQTPKHLITATGQRVTLRCSPRSGDLSVYWYQQSLDQGLQFLIQYYNGEERAKGNILERFSAQQFPDLHSELNLSSLELGDSALYFCASSSKGAANYGYTFGSGTRLTVV.

The chain recombines TRBV6-5 with TRBJ1-5; D might be TRBD1 (6 bases). Between the trimmed V and J ends, which lost 8 bases and 7 bases, there was a span of 15 bases. Germline CDR1 reads MNHEY; CDR2 reads SVGAGI. The CDR3 is 13 residues long. CDR3 nucleotides: TGTGCCAGCTGGGGCATAAGGGGGCAGCCCCAGCATTTT. This translates into CASWGIRGQPQHF.

The chain has TRBV28 and TRBJ1-4; D not resolved. V shed 4 bases and J shed 8 bases, with 11 bases lying between them. The CDR3 has 13 residues. Germline CDR1 and CDR2: MDHEN and SYDVKM. The CDR3 here is CASSSRSREKLFF. The CDR3 DNA reads as TGTGCCAGCAGTTCGAGGAGTAGGGAAAAACTGTTTTTT.

The rearrangement joins TRBV5-5 to TRBJ1-5; the match to TRBD1 covers 7 bases. Germline CDR1 SGHKS, CDR2 YYEKEE (reference sequence). The CDR3 spans 15 residues. V was pared by 5 bases and J by 7 bases, with 12 bases of the junction left unmatched. CDR3 in DNA: TGTGCCAGCAGACCACGATGGGACAGTGACCAGCCCCAGCATTTT. It yields the protein CASRPRWDSDQPQHF.

The chain uses TRBV19 and TRBJ2-1, with 8 nucleotides matching TRBD1. This CDR3 region has 16 residues. Per germline, CDR1 LNHDA and CDR2 SQIVND (reference sequence). J gave up 6 bases and V 3 bases, and 10 bases lay outside the gene matches. The CDR3: CASSIGQGPLSNEQFF. The CDR3, as DNA: TGTGCCAGTAGTATTGGACAGGGCCCCCTGTCCAATGAGCAGTTCTTC.

The J gene is TRBJ1-1, the V gene TRBV9, with 7 bases that match TRBD1. CDR1 SGDLS and CDR2 YYNGEE come from the germline V gene. The CDR3 is 15 amino acids. V lost 3 bases and J lost 4; bases outside the gene matches: 9. The CDR3 loop is CASSATGVRSTEAFF. The CDR3 DNA sequence: TGTGCCAGCAGCGCCACAGGGGTACGGAGCACTGAAGCTTTCTTT.

The chain uses TRBV9 and TRBJ2-7; tentatively, D is TRBD2 (6 bases). CDR1 and CDR2 (germline): SGDLS, YYNGEE. The V end was cut by 4 bases, the J end by 4 bases, with 21 bases between. The CDR3 covers 16 residues. The CDR3 bases are TGTGCCAGCAGCCAACAGATAGCCCGGGACTCATACGAGCAGTACTTC. The encoded protein is CASSQQIARDSYEQYF. The full variable domain, completed using reference TRBV9 and TRBJ2-7, is DSGVTQTPKHLITATGQRVTLRCSPRSGDLSVYWYQQSLDQGLQFLIQYYNGEERAKGNILERFSAQQFPDLHSELNLSSLELGDSALYFCASSQQIARDSYEQYFGPGTRLTVT.

To note about this clone: This sample also contains other DNA sequences that code for the same CDR3. The rearrangement links TRBV2 to TRBJ2-1; 10 nucleotides match TRBD1. The CDR3 totals 15 residues. Germline V gives CDR1 SNHLY, CDR2 FYNNEI. V was clipped by 3 bases and J by 1 base; unmatched bases: 0. CDR3 loop: CASSEDRGSYNEQFF. In DNA, the CDR3 is TGTGCCAGCAGTGAGGACAGGGGGTCCTACAATGAGCAGTTCTTC.

In its sample, this clone was seen a few times. CDR3 in amino acids: CAISESEGSQPQHF. CDR3 nucleotide sequence: TGTGCCATCAGTGAAAGCGAAGGAAGTCAGCCCCAGCATTTT. V and J are TRBV10-3 and TRBJ1-5; D remains unclear. V lost 3 bases to trimming and J lost 6 bases, with 12 bases between them. The germline V gene encodes CDR1 ENHRY and CDR2 SYGVKD. The CDR3 has 14 residues.

In its sample, this clone was seen a few times. The sample contains more than one DNA sequence encoding this CDR3. The V call is TRBV19, the J call TRBJ1-2; TRBD1 matches at 10 bases. Germline loops: CDR1 LNHDA, CDR2 SQIVND (reference sequence). J gave up 3 bases and V 3 bases, and 1 base lay outside the gene matches. The CDR3 runs 14 residues. Here the CDR3 reads CASSIGQGDYGYTF. The CDR3 region has the DNA TGTGCCAGTAGTATCGGACAGGGGGACTATGGCTACACCTTC.

This clone occurred a few times. This chain links TRBV4-1 with TRBJ1-5, with D possibly TRBD1 on 5 matching bases. Germline V CDR1 and CDR2: MGHRA, YSYEKL. This CDR3 is built from 16 residues. V lost 1 base to trimming and J lost 4 bases, with 14 bases between them. CDR3 protein: CASSQAPGQGNQPQHF. The CDR3 region has the DNA TGCGCCAGCAGCCAAGCCCCAGGACAAGGGAATCAGCCCCAGCATTTT.

This clone occurred once. The chain combines TRBV5-1 with TRBJ1-1; D is unresolved. The CDR3 spans 13 residues. Germline-derived CDR1 and CDR2 are SGHRS and YFSETQ. Between the trimmed V and J ends, which lost 0 bases and 5 bases, there was a span of 8 bases. The CDR3 DNA follows: TGCGCCAGCAGCTTGGCCCGAGAAACTGAAGCTTTCTTT. It yields the protein CASSLARETEAFF.

This clone was picked up a small number of times. This chain uses TRBV5-1 with TRBJ1-1; D uncertain. V lost 0 bases and J 7 bases, leaving 7 bases between the germline ends. This CDR3 is built from 12 residues. The germline CDR1 and CDR2 sequences are SGHRS and YFSETQ. For the CDR3, the DNA is TGCGCCAGCAGCTTGGTGAGCGATGAAGCTTTCTTT. Encoded protein: CASSLVSDEAFF.

V gene TRBV7-8 combines with J gene TRBJ1-6; D is possibly TRBD1 (6 bases). Trimming took off 5 bases at V and 7 bases at J, with 27 bases between the two ends. The CDR3 contains 19 residues. The germline gives CDR1 SGHVS, CDR2 FQNEAQ. CDR3 in amino acids: CASSPQMTTGRVTNSPLHF. Written as DNA, the CDR3 is TGTGCCAGCAGCCCTCAAATGACTACAGGGAGGGTTACCAATTCACCCCTCCACTTT.

The CDR3 DNA reads as TGTGCCAGCAGTGAAGCCGTCGGTGGAAACACCATATATTTT. It translates to CASSEAVGGNTIYF. The gene calls are TRBV6-1 and TRBJ1-3, with D unresolved. Per the germline V gene, CDR1 is MNHNS and CDR2 is SASEGT. V was shortened by 0 bases and J by 3 bases, with 6 bases between the two germline ends. The CDR3 runs 14 residues.

The J gene is TRBJ2-7, the V gene TRBV6-5, with TRBD1 matching 10 bases. V trimming: 9 bases; J trimming: 7 bases; junction bases outside the gene matches: 9. The CDR3 is 13 amino acids. The V gene's germline CDR1 is MNHEY and CDR2 SVGAGI. CDR3 nucleotides: TGTGCCAGTCCCGGGACAGGGGCTGGTGAGCAGTACTTC. Protein product: CASPGTGAGEQYF.

This clone was observed once. The chain employs TRBV7-9 and TRBJ1-5; a weak D match, TRBD1 (5 bases). V lost 6 bases, J lost 6 bases, and 15 bases lay in between. CDR1 is SEHNR, CDR2 FQNEAQ, per germline (reference sequence). This CDR3 contains 14 residues. The CDR3 DNA follows: TGTGCCAGCAGTGACAGCCAAAACGTTCAGCCCCAGCATTTT. This encodes CASSDSQNVQPQHF.

The chain links TRBV12-3 or TRBV12-4 to TRBJ2-5; D not certain. Trimming took 5 bases from V and 4 from J, leaving 5 bases between them. The CDR3 has 11 amino acids. CDR3 DNA: TGTGCCAGCAGTCCCAGAGAGACCCAGTACTTC. This translates into CASSPRETQYF.

V usage is TRBV6-5 and J usage is TRBJ2-5; TRBD2 agrees at 9 bases. The CDR3 spans 15 residues. Germline CDR1 and CDR2: MNHEY and SVGAGI. The V and J ends lost 6 bases and 7 bases, in that order; junction bases with no gene match: 12. CDR3 DNA: TGTGCCAGCAGCTCCGGGACTAGCAGCCCGGGGACCCAGTACTTC. Translation: CASSSGTSSPGTQYF.

This clone was picked up a small number of times. The chain couples TRBV27 to TRBJ1-2, with 8 bases lining up with TRBD1. The CDR3 consists of 16 residues. V lost 7 bases and J lost 8; bases outside the gene matches: 18. Germline V lookup: CDR1 MNHEY, CDR2 SMNVEV (reference sequence). CDR3 region: CASTSVHAQGAGGYTF. CDR3 sequence (DNA): TGTGCCAGCACCTCCGTCCACGCCCAGGGGGCAGGCGGCTACACCTTC.

A single count supports this clone. The rearrangement uses TRBV5-5 and TRBJ2-1, with 8 bases lining up with TRBD2. Germline V gene lookup returns CDR1 SGHKS and CDR2 YYEKEE (reference sequence). V was clipped by 2 bases and J by 5 bases; unmatched bases: 6. The CDR3 spans 15 residues. The CDR3 bases are TGTGCCAGCAGCTTATGGGCGGGAGGACACAATGAGCAGTTCTTC. It codes for CASSLWAGGHNEQFF.

The rearrangement uses TRBV2 and TRBJ2-5; no clear D gene. Trimming pared 5 bases from V and 0 bases from J, leaving 4 bases between. The CDR3 loop spans 12 amino acids. The germline V gene encodes CDR1 SNHLY and CDR2 FYNNEI. As DNA, the CDR3 is TGTGCCAGCAGTCAGAACCAAGAGACCCAGTACTTC. Translation: CASSQNQETQYF.

This clone was observed at least ten times. The genes are TRBV4-3 and TRBJ2-7; the match to TRBD1 covers 7 bases. CDR3 size: 17 residues. Trimming took 0 bases from V and 5 from J; bases not matched to a gene: 13. Germline CDR1 reads LGHNA; CDR2 reads YSLEER. The DNA for the CDR3 is TGCGCCAGCAGCCAAGATTTGACCAGGGGGATCCCCCACGAGCAGTACTTC. Translated: CASSQDLTRGIPHEQYF.

The sample holds a few counts of this clone. J is TRBJ1-1 and V is TRBV3-1 (or the pseudogene TRBV3-2); D may be TRBD1 (6 bases). Trimming left V 6 bases short and J 5 bases short, with 7 bases between. Germline V gives CDR1 LGHDT, CDR2 YNNKEL (reference sequence). The CDR3 spans 11 residues. Here the CDR3 reads CASRQGTEAFF. CDR3 nucleotide sequence: TGTGCCAGCAGGCAGGGGACTGAAGCTTTCTTT.

The table lists this clone with a few counts. The rearrangement links TRBV6-5 to TRBJ2-7; TRBD1 aligns across 7 bases. The CDR3 has 12 residues. After removal of 7 bases from V and 7 bases from J, the junction contained 7 bases not matched to a gene. Germline CDR1 MNHEY, CDR2 SVGAGI. The CDR3 DNA reads as TGTGCCAGCACTCGACAGGGTGGAGAGCAGTACTTC. Amino acid sequence: CASTRQGGEQYF.

This clone was found a few times. The rearrangement links TRBV30 to TRBJ1-5; TRBD1 aligns across 10 bases. The CDR3 runs to 15 residues. In germline, CDR1 is GTSNPN, CDR2 SVGIG (reference sequence). Losses at the gene ends were 4 bases for V and 0 bases for J; bases not matched to a gene: 3. The CDR3 DNA is TGTGCCTGGACGGGACAGGGGTCTAGCAATCAGCCCCAGCATTTT. This codes for CAWTGQGSSNQPQHF.

The rearrangement joins TRBV29-1 to TRBJ1-2; 9 positions match TRBD1. Per the germline V gene, CDR1 is SQVTM and CDR2 is ANQGSEA. CDR3 length: 14 residues. Germline trimming cut 6 bases from V and 3 bases from J; bases unmatched to any gene: 8. The DNA for the CDR3 is TGCAGCGTGCCTGGACAGGGGAACGACTATGGCTACACCTTC. Protein: CSVPGQGNDYGYTF.

The chain is built from TRBV9 and TRBJ2-1; 11 positions agree with TRBD2. CDR3 length: 15 residues. Trimming took 2 bases from V and 7 from J; bases not matched to a gene: 5. Germline values: CDR1 SGDLS, CDR2 YYNGEE. CDR3 coding DNA: TGTGCCAGCAGCGTTAGCGGGAGGGCCGAGAATGAGCAGTTCTTC. The encoded protein is CASSVSGRAENEQFF.